This TCR beta chain is drawn from a study of CD8 T cells in Susac syndrome. Study at large: Of the sequenced Susac syndrome patients, more than five had active disease and roughly eight were in remission.

The V gene end was trimmed by 8 bases and the J gene end by 4 bases; junction bases not matched to a gene: 4. The CDR3 runs to 12 residues. Germline V gives CDR1 LNHDA, CDR2 SQIVND (reference sequence). Random-hexamer reverse transcription was applied to about 0.45 to 1 ug RNA. TCRdb used MiXCR to reprocess the immunoSEQ multiplex PCR reads, holding one entry per CDR3 protein. There are about 90,000 distinct CDR3 sequences in the sample; 95% to 97% occur only once, and about 0.68% lies in the top ten. The rearrangement links TRBV19 to TRBJ1-2; 7 bases align to TRBD1. The sequencing input was CD8+ T cells from PBMCs. The receptor was isolated from a human donor with Susac syndrome. The CDR3 here is CASGTAGYGYTF. CDR3 nucleotide sequence: TGTGCCAGTGGGACAGCCGGCTATGGCTACACCTTC.